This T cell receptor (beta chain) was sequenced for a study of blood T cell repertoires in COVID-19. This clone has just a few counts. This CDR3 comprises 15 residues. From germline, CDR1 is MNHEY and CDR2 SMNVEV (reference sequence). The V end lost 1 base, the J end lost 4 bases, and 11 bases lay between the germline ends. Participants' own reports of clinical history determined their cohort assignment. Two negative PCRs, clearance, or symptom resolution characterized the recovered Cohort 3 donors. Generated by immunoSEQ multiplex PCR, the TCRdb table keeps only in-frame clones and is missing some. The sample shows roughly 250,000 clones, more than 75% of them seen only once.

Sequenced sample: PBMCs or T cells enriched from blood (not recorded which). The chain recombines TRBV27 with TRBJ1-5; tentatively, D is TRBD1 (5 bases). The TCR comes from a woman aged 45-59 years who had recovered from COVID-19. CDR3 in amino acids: CASSLWGISNQPQHF. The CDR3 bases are TGTGCCAGCAGTTTATGGGGCATATCAAATCAGCCCCAGCATTTT.